This entry is about one T cell receptor beta chain. Its recognized antigen is unknown. Base quality data are lacking; no much larger clone is found one base away. Counted from cysteine to phenylalanine, this CDR3 has 14 amino acids. The CDR3 DNA has 42 bases and is translated from base 1. Looking up the germline V gene yields CDR1 MDHEN and CDR2 SYDVKM. V drops 6 bases and J drops 2 bases, leaving 13 bases in between. These data come from a study of blood T cell repertoires in COVID-19 (dated by TCRdb to about 2020). Some background on the complete study: The collaborator samples originated in the United States, Italy and Spain and spanned the acute and convalescent phases of COVID-19. The material from the prospective study consisted of cDNA or gDNA derived from T cells, B-cell-depleted T cells, or PBMCs. Deeply sampled blood TCRbeta repertoires from subjects exposed to, actively infected with, or recovered from COVID-19 were included in the dataset. The repertoires were released in a freely available public database meant as a resource for research on the immune response to SARS-CoV-2. The samples were drawn from the first 160 participants of the ongoing ImmuneRACE study and from 1,254 subjects provided by 6 global collaborators. The sample metadata nearly always contained a de-identified subject ID, COVID-19 status, age in years and sex. Where available, HLA class I and class II types were obtained from metadata supplied by the sample provider rather than from assay-based typing.

TCRbeta CDR3 regions were amplified from genomic DNA by means of the immunoSEQ Assay, a bias-controlled multiplex PCR. As for the authors' bioinformatics: The number of nucleated cells in each sample was estimated by amplification of reference gene primers within the assay. To quantify the absolute abundance of each unique TCRbeta CDR3 rearrangement, sequence reads were collapsed and filtered. Productive Simpson clonality was computed per sample as the square root of Simpson's diversity index over productive rearrangements. As stored in TCRdb, this immuneACCESS dataset retains in-frame rearrangements with V and J assigned. A fraction of the clones does not appear; measured against another copy, unresolved V genes explain less than half of the discrepancy, and the remainder lacks a known reason. That table gives V, J and clone size, and the DNA gave D and trimming. In this sample the table shows approximately 300,000 clones, 85% to 90% of which occur a single time. The top ten clones comprise around 11% of the sample.

The paper as a whole reports these results and caveats: How much clinical and demographic metadata was included differed by source and by participant, and the metadata was provided uncurated.

At one collaborating source in Seattle, patients were enrolled during active infection and were followed longitudinally through the course of disease. Each collaborating institution followed its own protocols to collect whole blood in K2EDTA tubes. Collaborator samples were shipped for TCRbeta analysis as frozen whole blood, isolated PBMCs, or DNA extracted from either sample type. This clonotype originated in a woman aged 25 to 39 with COVID-19, enrolled during active disease. Sequences were obtained from peripheral blood. Rearrangement joined TRBV28 to TRBJ1-2; the D gene remains uncertain. The encoded CDR3 is CASRDGGSNYGYTF. DNA sequence: TGTGCCAGCAGAGACGGCGGCAGCAACTATGGCTACACCTTC.